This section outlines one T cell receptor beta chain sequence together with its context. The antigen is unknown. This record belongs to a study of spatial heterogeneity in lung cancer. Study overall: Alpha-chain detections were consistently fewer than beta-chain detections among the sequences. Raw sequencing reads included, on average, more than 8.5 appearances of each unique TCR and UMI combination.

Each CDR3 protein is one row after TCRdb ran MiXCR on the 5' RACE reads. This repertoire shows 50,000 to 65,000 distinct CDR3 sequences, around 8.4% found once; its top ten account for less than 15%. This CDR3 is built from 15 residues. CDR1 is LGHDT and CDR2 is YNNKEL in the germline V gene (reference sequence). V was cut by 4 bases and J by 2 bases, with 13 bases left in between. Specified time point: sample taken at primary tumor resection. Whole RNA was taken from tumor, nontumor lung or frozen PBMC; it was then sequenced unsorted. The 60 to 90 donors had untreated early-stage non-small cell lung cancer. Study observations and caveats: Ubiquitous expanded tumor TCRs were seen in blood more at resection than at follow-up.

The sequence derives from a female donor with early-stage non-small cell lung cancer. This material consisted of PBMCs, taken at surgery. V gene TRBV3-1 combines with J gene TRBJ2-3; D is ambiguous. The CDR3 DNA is TGTGCCAGCAGCCCAGGCACAGATTCCACAGATACGCAGTATTTT. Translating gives CASSPGTDSTDTQYF.